This TCR beta chain was documented in a study of blood T cell repertoires in COVID-19. On the study more broadly: COVID-19 samples, acute and convalescent, were from the United States, Italy and Spain. The analysed material was cDNA or gDNA that came from T cells, B-cell-depleted T cells, or PBMCs.

Per the original data handling: Amplification of reference gene primers provided the estimated nucleated cell counts. Libraries were prepared by immunoSEQ multiplex PCR; TCRdb keeps only in-frame clonotypes and omits some of them. That table supplies the V and J calls and clone size; D and trimming were determined from the DNA. The repertoire has some 400,000 clones, 70% to 90% of them found once; the top ten carry around 2.9%. Per the germline V gene, CDR1 is LNHDA and CDR2 is SQIVND (reference sequence). Trimming left V 3 bases short and J 6 bases short, with 6 bases between. The CDR3 spans 11 residues.

The V and J genes are TRBV19 and TRBJ2-7, with D unclear. Sequencing was done on a sample of peripheral blood. This receptor was obtained from a human donor in a cohort sampled during active COVID-19. The CDR3 DNA sequence: TGTGCCAGTAGTATCGACTCCGAGCAGTACTTC. It is translated as CASSIDSEQYF.